This T cell receptor beta chain comes out of a study of T cells in Graves' hyperthyroidism and ophthalmopathy. Study background: Blood was drawn when the patient was first diagnosed and still untreated.

The CDR3 regions of TCR beta were amplified from RNA transcripts. RT-PCR in the first round (using the HTBI primer set) targeted the TCR CDR3. TCRdb used MiXCR to reprocess the multiplex PCR reads, holding one entry per CDR3 protein. The data hold 410,000 or so distinct CDR3 sequences, with about 15% observed a single time. The J segment lost 5 bases and the V segment lost 1 base, leaving 4 bases of the junction unmatched. The CDR3 is 15 amino acids. CDR1 and CDR2 from the germline V gene are SGHTA and FQGNSA. This clonotype was detected many times. Those patients with uncontrolled infection, other autoimmune disease, pregnancy or lactation were excluded.

The rearrangement uses TRBV7-2 and TRBJ2-1, with 8 bases lining up with TRBD2. Source material: blood. The receptor comes from a man younger than 35 with Graves' ophthalmopathy. The CDR3 protein is CASSLVSGINNEQFF. CDR3 DNA: TGTGCCAGCAGCTTAGTTAGCGGGATAAACAATGAGCAGTTCTTC.